This TCR beta chain came from a study of cytomegalovirus exposure and HLA in healthy donors. Study background: From HLA-typed donors, an early data release held some 80 million unique TCRs.

These donors counted as nominally healthy when sampled, but unrecorded immune exposures were likely. Study findings and constraints: The number of N-insertions in an Asian-associated ancestry cluster was reportedly below the roughly 660-donor mean in a later analysis. Per published reports, the classifier diagnosed cytomegalovirus status with high specificity and sensitivity.

This clone has a handful of counts. The antigen is not known. It was with 60 Vbeta and 13 Jbeta primers that the PCR ran. TCRdb's copy holds only in-frame clones and misses some; the assay was immunoSEQ multiplex PCR. The data show some 120,000 clones, with more than 75% seen just once and approximately 11% held by the top ten. V lost 2 bases to trimming and J lost 1 base, with 13 bases between them. CDR1 MNHEY and CDR2 SVGAGI come from the germline V gene. The CDR3 has 16 residues. Sequenced sample: PBMCs. V and J are TRBV6-5 and TRBJ2-3; D is undetermined. This clonotype originated in a man aged 25-45 years in good health and CMV-seropositive. The CDR3 sequence is CASSYKAYLGTDTQYF. As DNA, the CDR3 is TGTGCCAGCAGTTACAAAGCCTATCTCGGCACAGATACGCAGTATTTT.